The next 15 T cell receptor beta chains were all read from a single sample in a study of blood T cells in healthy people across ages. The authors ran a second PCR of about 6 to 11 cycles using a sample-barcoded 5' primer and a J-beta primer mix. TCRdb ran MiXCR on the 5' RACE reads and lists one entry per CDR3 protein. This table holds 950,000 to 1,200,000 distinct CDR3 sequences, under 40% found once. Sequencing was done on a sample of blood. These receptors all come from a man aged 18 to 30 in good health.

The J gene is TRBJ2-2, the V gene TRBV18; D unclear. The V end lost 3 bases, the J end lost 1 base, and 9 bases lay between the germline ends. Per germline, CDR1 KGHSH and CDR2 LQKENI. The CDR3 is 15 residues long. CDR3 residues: CASSPLSGNTGELFF. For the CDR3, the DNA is TGTGCCAGCTCACCTTTATCCGGGAACACCGGGGAGCTGTTTTTT.

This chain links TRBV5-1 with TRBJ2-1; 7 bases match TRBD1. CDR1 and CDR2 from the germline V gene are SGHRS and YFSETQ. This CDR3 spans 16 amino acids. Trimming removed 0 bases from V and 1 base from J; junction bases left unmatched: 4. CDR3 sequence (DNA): TGCGCCAGCAGCTTGGGGGGACAGCCTTCCTACAATGAGCAGTTCTTC. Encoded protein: CASSLGGQPSYNEQFF.

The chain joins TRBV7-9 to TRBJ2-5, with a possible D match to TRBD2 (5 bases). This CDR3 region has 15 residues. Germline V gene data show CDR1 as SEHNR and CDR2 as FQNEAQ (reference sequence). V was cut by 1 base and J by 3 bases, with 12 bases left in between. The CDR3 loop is CASSLGFKGEETQYF. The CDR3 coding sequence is TGTGCCAGCAGCTTAGGATTTAAGGGAGAAGAGACCCAGTACTTC. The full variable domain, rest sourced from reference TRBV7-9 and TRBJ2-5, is DTGVSQNPRHKITKRGQNVTFRCDPISEHNRLYWYRQTLGQGPEFLTYFQNEAQLEKSRLLSDRFSAERPKGSFSTLEIQRTEQGDSAMYLCASSLGFKGEETQYFGPGTRLLVL.

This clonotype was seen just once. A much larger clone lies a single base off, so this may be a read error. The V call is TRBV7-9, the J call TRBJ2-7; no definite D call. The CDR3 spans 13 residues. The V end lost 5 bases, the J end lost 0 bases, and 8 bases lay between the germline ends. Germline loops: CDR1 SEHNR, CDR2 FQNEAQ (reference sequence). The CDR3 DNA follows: TGTGCCAGCAGCCCAGAGGTCTCCTACGAGCAGTACTTC. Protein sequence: CASSPEVSYEQYF.

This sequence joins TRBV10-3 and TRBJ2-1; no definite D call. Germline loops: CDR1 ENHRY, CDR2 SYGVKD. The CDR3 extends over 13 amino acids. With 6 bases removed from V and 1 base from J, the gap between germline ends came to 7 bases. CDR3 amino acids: CAISNSSYNEQFF. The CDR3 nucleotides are TGTGCCATCAGCAACAGTTCCTACAATGAGCAGTTCTTC.

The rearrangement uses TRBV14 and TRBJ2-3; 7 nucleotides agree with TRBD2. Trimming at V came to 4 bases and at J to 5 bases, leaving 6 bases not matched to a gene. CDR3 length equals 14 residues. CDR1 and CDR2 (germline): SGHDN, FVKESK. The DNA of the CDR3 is TGTGCCAGCAGCCCCTGGGAGGGGCTAGATACGCAGTATTTT. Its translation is CASSPWEGLDTQYF. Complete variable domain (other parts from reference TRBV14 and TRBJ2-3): EAGVTQFPSHSVIEKGQTVTLRCDPISGHDNLYWYRRVMGKEIKFLLHFVKESKQDESGMPNNRFLAERTGGTYSTLKVQPAELEDSGVYFCASSPWEGLDTQYFGPGTRLTVL.

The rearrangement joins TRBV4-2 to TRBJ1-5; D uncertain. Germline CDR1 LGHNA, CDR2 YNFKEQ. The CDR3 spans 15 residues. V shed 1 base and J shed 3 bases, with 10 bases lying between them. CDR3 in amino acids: CASSQVGSDNQPQHF. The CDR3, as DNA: TGTGCCAGCAGCCAAGTAGGGAGTGACAATCAGCCCCAGCATTTT.

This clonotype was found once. The CDR3 DNA sequence: TGTGCCAGCAGTTACCGAATGACAGGGGTTCTCTACAATGAGCAGTTCTTC. This encodes CASSYRMTGVLYNEQFF. The chain links TRBV6-2 or TRBV6-3 to TRBJ2-1, with 8 positions matching TRBD1. V shed 2 bases, J shed 3 bases, and the junction held 9 bases outside the gene matches. Germline CDR1 and CDR2: MNHEY and SVGEGT. This CDR3 has 17 amino acids.

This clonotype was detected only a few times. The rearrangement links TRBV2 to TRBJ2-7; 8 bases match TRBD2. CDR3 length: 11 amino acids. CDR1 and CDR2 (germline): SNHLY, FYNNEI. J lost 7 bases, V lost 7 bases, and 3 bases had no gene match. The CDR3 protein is CASTGGLEQYF. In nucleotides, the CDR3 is TGTGCCAGCACGGGGGGGCTTGAGCAGTACTTC.

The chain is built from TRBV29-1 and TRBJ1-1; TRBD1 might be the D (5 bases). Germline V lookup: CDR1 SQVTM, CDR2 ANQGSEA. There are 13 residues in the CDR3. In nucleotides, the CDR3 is TGCACCGACAAAGGGGCGTACTGGGCTGAAGCTTTCTTT. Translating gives CTDKGAYWAEAFF.

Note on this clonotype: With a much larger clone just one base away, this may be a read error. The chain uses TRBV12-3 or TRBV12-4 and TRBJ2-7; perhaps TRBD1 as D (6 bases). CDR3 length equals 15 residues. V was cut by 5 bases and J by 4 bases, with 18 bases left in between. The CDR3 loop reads CASSLNEEDSYEQYF. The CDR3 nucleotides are TGTGCCAGCAGTCTAAACGAAGAGGACAGTTACGAGCAGTACTTC.

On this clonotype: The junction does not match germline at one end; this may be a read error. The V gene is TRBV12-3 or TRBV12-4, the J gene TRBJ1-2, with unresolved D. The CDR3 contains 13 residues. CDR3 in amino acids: CVSSVNPEAGYTF. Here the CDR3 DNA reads TGTGTCAGCAGTGTGAACCCCGAGGCAGGCTACACCTTC.

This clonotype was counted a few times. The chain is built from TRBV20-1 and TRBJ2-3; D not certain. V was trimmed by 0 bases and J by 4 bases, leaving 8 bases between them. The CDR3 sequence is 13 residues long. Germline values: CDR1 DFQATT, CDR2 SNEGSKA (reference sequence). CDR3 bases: TGCAGTGCTAGAGATATCAATGCAGATACGCAGTATTTT. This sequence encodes CSARDINADTQYF.

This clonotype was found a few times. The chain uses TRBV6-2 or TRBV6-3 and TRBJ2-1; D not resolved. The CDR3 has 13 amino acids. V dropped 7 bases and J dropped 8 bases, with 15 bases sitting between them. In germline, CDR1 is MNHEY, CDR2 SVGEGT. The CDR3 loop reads CASTDPTVDEQFF. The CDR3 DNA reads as TGTGCCAGCACGGACCCTACAGTCGATGAGCAGTTCTTC.

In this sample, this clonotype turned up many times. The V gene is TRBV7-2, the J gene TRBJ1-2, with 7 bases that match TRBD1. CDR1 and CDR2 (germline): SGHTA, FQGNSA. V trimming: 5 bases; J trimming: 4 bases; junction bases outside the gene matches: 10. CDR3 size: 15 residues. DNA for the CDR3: TGTGCCAGCAGCCCAGGACAGGCTATGATCTATGGCTACACCTTC. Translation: CASSPGQAMIYGYTF.